This entry lists 3 T cell receptor beta chains sequenced from one sample in a study of OX40 agonist ivuxolimab in advanced cancers. Profiled with immunoSEQ multiplex PCR; TCRdb holds only in-frame clones, not every one. The sample lists tens of thousands of clones, about 85% occurring once. Sequencing was performed on CD4+ or CD8+ T cells sorted from blood, taken in a trial of the OX40 agonist ivuxolimab. These receptors came from an adult with an advanced solid tumor such as melanoma, head and neck, liver or kidney cancer.

This chain connects TRBV28 to TRBJ2-1, with D possibly matching TRBD2 (5 bases). V was trimmed by 8 bases and J by 0 bases, leaving 11 bases between them. Germline assignment: CDR1 MDHEN and CDR2 SYDVKM. The CDR3 contains 14 residues. Here the CDR3 DNA reads TGTGCCAGCGCGCTCGAGGGCTCCTACAATGAGCAGTTCTTC. Translated: CASALEGSYNEQFF.

The gene calls are TRBV10-3 and TRBJ2-1; D gene unclear. V shed 0 bases and J shed 5 bases, with 11 bases lying between them. Looked up from germline, CDR1 is ENHRY and CDR2 is SYGVKD. The CDR3 runs 15 residues. The CDR3 DNA follows: TGTGCCATCAGTGAGTCGGTCGAGAGCAACAATGAGCAGTTCTTC. This gives the protein CAISESVESNNEQFF.

The chain uses TRBV7-9 and TRBJ2-3; weak D call: TRBD2 (7 bases). Trimming left V 5 bases short and J 8 bases short, with 17 bases between. The length of the CDR3 is 14 residues. Per germline, CDR1 SEHNR and CDR2 FQNEAQ (reference sequence). CDR3 DNA sequence: TGTGCCAGCAGCGCCGGGGGGCCGGGGGGTACGCAGTATTTT. Amino acids: CASSAGGPGGTQYF.